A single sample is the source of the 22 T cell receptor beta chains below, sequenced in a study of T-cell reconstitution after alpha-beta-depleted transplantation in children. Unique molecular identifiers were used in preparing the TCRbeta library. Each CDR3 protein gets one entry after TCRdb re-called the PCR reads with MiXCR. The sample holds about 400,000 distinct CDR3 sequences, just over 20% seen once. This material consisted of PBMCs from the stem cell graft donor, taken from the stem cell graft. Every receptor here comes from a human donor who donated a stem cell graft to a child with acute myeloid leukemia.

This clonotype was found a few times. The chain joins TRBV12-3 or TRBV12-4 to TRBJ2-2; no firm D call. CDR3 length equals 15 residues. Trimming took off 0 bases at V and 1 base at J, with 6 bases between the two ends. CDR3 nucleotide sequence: TGTGCCAGCAGTTTAGCGTTACAGAACACCGGGGAGCTGTTTTTT. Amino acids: CASSLALQNTGELFF.

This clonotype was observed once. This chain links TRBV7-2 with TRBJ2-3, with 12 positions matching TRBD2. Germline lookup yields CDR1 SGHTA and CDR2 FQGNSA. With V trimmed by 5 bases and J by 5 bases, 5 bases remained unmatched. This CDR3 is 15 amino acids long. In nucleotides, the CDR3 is TGTGCCAGCAGCCCCGAGGGACTAGCGGGAGATACGCAGTATTTT. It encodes CASSPEGLAGDTQYF.

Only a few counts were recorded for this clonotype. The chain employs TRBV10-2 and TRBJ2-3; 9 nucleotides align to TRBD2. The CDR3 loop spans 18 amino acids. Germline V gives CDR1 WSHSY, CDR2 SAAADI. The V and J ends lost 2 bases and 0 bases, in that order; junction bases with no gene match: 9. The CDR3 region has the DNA TGCGCCAGCAGTGAGGGGCTAGCGGGGACTTCTAGCACAGATACGCAGTATTTT. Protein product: CASSEGLAGTSSTDTQYF.

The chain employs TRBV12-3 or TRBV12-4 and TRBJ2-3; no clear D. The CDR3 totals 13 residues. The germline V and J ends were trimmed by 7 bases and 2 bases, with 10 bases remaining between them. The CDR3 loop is CASKGAFTDTQYF. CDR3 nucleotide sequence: TGTGCCAGCAAGGGCGCTTTCACAGATACGCAGTATTTT.

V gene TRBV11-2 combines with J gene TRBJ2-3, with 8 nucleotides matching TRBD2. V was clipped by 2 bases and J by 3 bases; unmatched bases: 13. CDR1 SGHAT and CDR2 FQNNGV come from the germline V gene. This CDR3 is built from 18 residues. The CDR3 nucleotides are TGTGCCAGCAGCTTAAAGGGTCCCAGCGGGAGTCTGACAGATACGCAGTATTTT. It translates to CASSLKGPSGSLTDTQYF.

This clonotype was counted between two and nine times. The CDR3 is CSARNLQGADYGYTF. DNA for the CDR3: TGCAGTGCTAGAAATTTGCAGGGGGCGGACTATGGCTACACCTTC. The chain carries TRBV20-1 and TRBJ1-2, with TRBD1 matching 8 bases. Per germline, CDR1 DFQATT and CDR2 SNEGSKA (reference sequence). J was trimmed by 3 bases and V by 2 bases; bases with no gene match: 8. The CDR3 contains 15 residues.

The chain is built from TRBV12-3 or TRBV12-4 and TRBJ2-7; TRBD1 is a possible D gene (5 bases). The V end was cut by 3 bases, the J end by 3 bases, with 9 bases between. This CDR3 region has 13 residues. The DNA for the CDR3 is TGTGCCAGCAGTTTCGGACAAAACTACGAGCAGTACTTC. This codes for CASSFGQNYEQYF.

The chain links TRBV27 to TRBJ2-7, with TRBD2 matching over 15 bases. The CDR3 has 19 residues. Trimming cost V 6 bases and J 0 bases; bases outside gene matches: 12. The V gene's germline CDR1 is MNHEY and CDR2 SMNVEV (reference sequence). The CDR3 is CASSFYGGLAGGSSYEQYF. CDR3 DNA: TGTGCCAGCAGCTTTTACGGCGGACTAGCGGGAGGGAGCTCCTACGAGCAGTACTTC.

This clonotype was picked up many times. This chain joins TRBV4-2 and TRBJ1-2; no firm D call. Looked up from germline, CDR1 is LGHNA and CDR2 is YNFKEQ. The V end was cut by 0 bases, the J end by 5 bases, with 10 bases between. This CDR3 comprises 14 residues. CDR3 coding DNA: TGTGCCAGCAGCCAAGACCTGGTGGGGTATGGCTACACCTTC. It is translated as CASSQDLVGYGYTF.

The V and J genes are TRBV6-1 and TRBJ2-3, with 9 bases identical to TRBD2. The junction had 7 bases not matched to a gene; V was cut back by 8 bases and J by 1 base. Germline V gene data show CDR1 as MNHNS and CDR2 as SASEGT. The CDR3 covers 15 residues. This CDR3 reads CASGDSGSRTDTQYF. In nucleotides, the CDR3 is TGTGCCAGCGGAGATAGCGGGAGCCGCACAGATACGCAGTATTTT.

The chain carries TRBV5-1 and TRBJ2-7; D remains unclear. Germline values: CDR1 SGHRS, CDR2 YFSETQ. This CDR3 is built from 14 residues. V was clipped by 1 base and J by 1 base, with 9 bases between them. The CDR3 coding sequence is TGCGCCAGCAGCTTGTCTCAGCAATCCTACGAGCAGTACTTC. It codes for CASSLSQQSYEQYF.

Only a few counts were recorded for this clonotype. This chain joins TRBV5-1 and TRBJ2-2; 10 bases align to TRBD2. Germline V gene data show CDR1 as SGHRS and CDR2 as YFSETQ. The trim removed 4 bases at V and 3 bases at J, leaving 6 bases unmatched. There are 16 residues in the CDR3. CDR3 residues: CASSPLLAGDTGELFF. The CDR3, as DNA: TGCGCCAGCAGCCCCCTCCTAGCGGGAGACACCGGGGAGCTGTTTTTT.

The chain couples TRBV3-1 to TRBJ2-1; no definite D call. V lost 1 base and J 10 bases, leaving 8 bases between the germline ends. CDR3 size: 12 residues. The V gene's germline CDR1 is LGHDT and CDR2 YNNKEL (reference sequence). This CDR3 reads CASSQVMGEQFF. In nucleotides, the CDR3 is TGTGCCAGCAGCCAAGTCATGGGGGAGCAGTTCTTC.

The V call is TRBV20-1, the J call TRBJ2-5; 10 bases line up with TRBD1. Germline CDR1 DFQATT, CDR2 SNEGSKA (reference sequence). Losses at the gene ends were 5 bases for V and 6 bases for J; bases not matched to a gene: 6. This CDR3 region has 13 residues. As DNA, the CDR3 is TGCAGTGCTCCCGGGACAGGGGTGCAGACCCAGTACTTC. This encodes CSAPGTGVQTQYF.

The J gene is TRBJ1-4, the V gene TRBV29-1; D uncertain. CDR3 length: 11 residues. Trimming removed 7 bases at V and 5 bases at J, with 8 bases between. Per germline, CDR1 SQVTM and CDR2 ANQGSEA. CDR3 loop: CSAGRNEKLFF. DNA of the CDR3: TGCAGCGCCGGGAGGAATGAAAAACTGTTTTTT.

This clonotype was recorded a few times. This CDR3 is CASSPRTGGAGGYTF. The DNA of the CDR3 is TGTGCCAGCAGTCCCCGGACAGGGGGCGCAGGGGGCTACACCTTC. This sequence joins TRBV27 and TRBJ1-2; 11 positions agree with TRBD1. CDR1 and CDR2 from the germline V gene are MNHEY and SMNVEV (reference sequence). V trimming: 5 bases; J trimming: 8 bases; junction bases outside the gene matches: 10. The CDR3 covers 15 residues.

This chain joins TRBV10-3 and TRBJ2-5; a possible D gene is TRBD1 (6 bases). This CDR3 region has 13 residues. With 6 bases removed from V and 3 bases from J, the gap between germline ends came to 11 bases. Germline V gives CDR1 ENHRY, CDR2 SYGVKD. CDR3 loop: CAIRWTEKETQYF. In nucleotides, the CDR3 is TGTGCCATCAGGTGGACAGAAAAAGAGACCCAGTACTTC.

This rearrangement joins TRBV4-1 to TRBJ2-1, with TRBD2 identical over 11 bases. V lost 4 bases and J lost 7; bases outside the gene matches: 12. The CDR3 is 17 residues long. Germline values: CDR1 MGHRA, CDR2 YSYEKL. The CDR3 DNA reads TGCGCCAGCAGCCGGCCGAGGCTAGCGGGAGGTATGAATGAGCAGTTCTTC. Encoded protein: CASSRPRLAGGMNEQFF.

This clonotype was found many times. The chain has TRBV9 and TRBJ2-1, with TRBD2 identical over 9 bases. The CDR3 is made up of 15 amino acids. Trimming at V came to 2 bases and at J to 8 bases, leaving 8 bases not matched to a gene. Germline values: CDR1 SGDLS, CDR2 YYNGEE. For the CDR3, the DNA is TGTGCCAGCAGCGTTGGCGGGAGGGCCTCGGATGAGCAGTTCTTC. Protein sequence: CASSVGGRASDEQFF.

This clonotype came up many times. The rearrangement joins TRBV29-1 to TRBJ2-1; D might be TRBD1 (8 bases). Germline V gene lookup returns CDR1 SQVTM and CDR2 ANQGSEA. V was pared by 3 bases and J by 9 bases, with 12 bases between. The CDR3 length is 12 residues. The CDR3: CSVDNRGGEQFF. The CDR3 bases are TGCAGCGTTGATAACAGGGGGGGTGAGCAGTTCTTC.

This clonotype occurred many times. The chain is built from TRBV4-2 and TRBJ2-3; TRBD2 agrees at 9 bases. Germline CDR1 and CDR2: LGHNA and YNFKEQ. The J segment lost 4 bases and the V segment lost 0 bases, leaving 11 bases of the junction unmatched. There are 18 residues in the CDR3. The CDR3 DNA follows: TGTGCCAGCAGCCAAGATCTGGGTAGCGGGAGAGCGTCAGATACGCAGTATTTT. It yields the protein CASSQDLGSGRASDTQYF.

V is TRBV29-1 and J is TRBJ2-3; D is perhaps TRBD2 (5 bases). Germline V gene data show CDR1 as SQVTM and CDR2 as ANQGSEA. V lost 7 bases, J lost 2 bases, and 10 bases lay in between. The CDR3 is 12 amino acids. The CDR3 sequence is CSAPSSTDTQYF. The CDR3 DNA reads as TGCAGCGCTCCTAGCTCCACAGATACGCAGTATTTT.